The 28 T cell receptor beta chains listed next were all sequenced from one sample in a study of STAT5B mutations in CD4+ large granular lymphocyte leukemia. Produced via immunoSEQ multiplex PCR; TCRdb's table is partial and in-frame only. The sample shows about 30,000 clones, 79% of them seen only once. The sample was CD4+ T cells from blood buffy coats. All receptors derive from a human donor in good health.

This clone showed up just a few times. The same CDR3 can be traced to other DNA sequences in this sample. The genes are TRBV6-1 and TRBJ1-5; D gene uncertain. The CDR3 spans 12 residues. The V end was cut by 7 bases, the J end by 4 bases, with 8 bases between. Germline assignment: CDR1 MNHNS and CDR2 SASEGT. Written as DNA, the CDR3 is TGTGCCAGCAAGTCGGGGAATCAGCCCCAGCATTTT. This encodes CASKSGNQPQHF.

The chain uses TRBV10-2 and TRBJ2-1; D uncertain. The CDR3 length is 12 residues. Germline CDR1 is WSHSY and CDR2 is SAAADI. Trimming shortened V by 4 bases and J by 4 bases, and 5 bases separated the two germline ends. This CDR3 reads CASSAIYNEQFF. The DNA for the CDR3 is TGCGCCAGCAGTGCGATATACAATGAGCAGTTCTTC.

The V gene is TRBV27, the J gene TRBJ1-5; 11 bases are shared with TRBD1. CDR3 length: 17 residues. Germline values: CDR1 MNHEY, CDR2 SMNVEV (reference sequence). J gave up 1 base and V 1 base, and 3 bases lay outside the gene matches. The CDR3 nucleotides read TGTGCCAGCAGTTTATTCGGACAGGGGGCAAGCAATCAGCCCCAGCATTTT. It is translated as CASSLFGQGASNQPQHF.

The gene calls are TRBV7-9 and TRBJ2-7; tentative D call: TRBD1 (6 bases). The CDR3 consists of 14 residues. The V end was cut by 4 bases, the J end by 2 bases, with 12 bases between. Germline CDR1 reads SEHNR; CDR2 reads FQNEAQ (reference sequence). The CDR3 reads CASSSRTVTYEQYF. CDR3 DNA: TGTGCCAGCAGCTCCAGGACAGTGACCTACGAGCAGTACTTC.

This rearrangement joins TRBV2 to TRBJ2-3, with 8 nucleotides matching TRBD2. The trim removed 0 bases at V and 9 bases at J, leaving 8 bases unmatched. The germline CDR1 and CDR2 sequences are SNHLY and FYNNEI. The CDR3 sequence is 15 residues long. In DNA form, the CDR3 reads TGTGCCAGCAGTGAAGCGGGCGGGGGGACACAAACGCAGTATTTT. This sequence encodes CASSEAGGGTQTQYF.

The gene calls are TRBV9 and TRBJ2-1, with 8 bases that match TRBD1. Germline values: CDR1 SGDLS, CDR2 YYNGEE. This CDR3 region has 16 residues. J gave up 4 bases and V 0 bases, and 6 bases lay outside the gene matches. In DNA, the CDR3 is TGTGCCAGCAGCGTAGACGGGACAGGACATTACAATGAGCAGTTCTTC. It encodes CASSVDGTGHYNEQFF.

V usage is TRBV5-1 and J usage is TRBJ2-3; D perhaps matches TRBD1 (6 bases). The V gene lost 1 base and the J gene lost 11 bases, with 17 bases spanning the gap. Looked up from germline, CDR1 is SGHRS and CDR2 is YFSETQ. This CDR3 contains 14 residues. CDR3 residues: CASSLTSRGSGQYF. In DNA form, the CDR3 reads TGCGCCAGCAGCTTGACTAGTAGGGGGAGTGGGCAGTATTTT. Drawing the rest from reference TRBV5-1 and TRBJ2-3, the complete variable domain is KAGVTQTPRYLIKTRGQQVTLSCSPISGHRSVSWYQQTPGQGLQFLFEYFSETQRNKGNFPGRFSGRQFSNSRSEMNVSTLELGDSALYLCASSLTSRGSGQYFGPGTRLTVL.

The rearrangement joins TRBV28 to TRBJ1-6; D is ambiguous. Trimming cost V 3 bases and J 9 bases, with 6 bases left between them. Germline loops: CDR1 MDHEN, CDR2 SYDVKM. This CDR3 comprises 12 residues. The DNA for the CDR3 is TGTGCCAGCAGTTTGCAGGTTTCACCCCTCCACTTT. It is translated as CASSLQVSPLHF.

The chain combines TRBV29-1 with TRBJ1-2; D ambiguous. The CDR3 is 12 amino acids. Trimming pared 4 bases from V and 5 bases from J, leaving 11 bases between. CDR1 and CDR2 (germline): SQVTM, ANQGSEA. The CDR3: CSVAPGGYGYTF. The CDR3 nucleotides read TGCAGCGTTGCCCCCGGAGGGTATGGCTACACCTTC.

The chain is built from TRBV5-1 and TRBJ1-5; D might be TRBD1 (6 bases). Germline loops: CDR1 SGHRS, CDR2 YFSETQ. The CDR3 totals 15 residues. Trimming removed 0 bases at V and 4 bases at J, with 11 bases between. The CDR3 spells CASSLAPQGNQPQHF. The CDR3, as DNA: TGCGCCAGCAGCTTGGCCCCCCAGGGGAATCAGCCCCAGCATTTT.

This chain joins TRBV11-3 and TRBJ2-7; D unresolved. Trimming shortened V by 5 bases and J by 3 bases, and 11 bases separated the two germline ends. The germline gives CDR1 SGHNT, CDR2 YENEEA. The CDR3 extends over 13 amino acids. DNA of the CDR3: TGTGCCAGCAGCCAGGAACAGATCTACGAGCAGTACTTC. It is translated as CASSQEQIYEQYF.

V usage is TRBV19 and J usage is TRBJ2-3; D not certain. This CDR3 is built from 14 residues. Between the trimmed V and J ends, which lost 6 bases and 2 bases, there was a span of 12 bases. Germline lookup yields CDR1 LNHDA and CDR2 SQIVND (reference sequence). CDR3 nucleotides: TGTGCCAGTAGCCCTTGGCAGAACACAGATACGCAGTATTTT. Translated: CASSPWQNTDTQYF. The complete variable domain, with remaining parts taken from reference TRBV19 and TRBJ2-3, reads DGGITQSPKYLFRKEGQNVTLSCEQNLNHDAMYWYRQDPGQGLRLIYYSQIVNDFQKGDIAEGYSVSREKKESFPLTVTSAQKNPTAFYLCASSPWQNTDTQYFGPGTRLTVL.

This chain uses TRBV7-9 with TRBJ2-1, with 8 bases that match TRBD1. This CDR3 is 14 amino acids long. V shed 4 bases and J 2 bases; nucleotides not matched to a gene: 1. CDR1 and CDR2 (germline): SEHNR, FQNEAQ (reference sequence). Here the CDR3 DNA reads TGTGCCAGCAGCTCGACAGGGGCCTACAATGAGCAGTTCTTC. Translated: CASSSTGAYNEQFF.

The chain joins TRBV30 to TRBJ2-2; tentative D call: TRBD2 (6 bases). There are 15 residues in the CDR3. From germline, CDR1 is GTSNPN and CDR2 SVGIG (reference sequence). Trimming left V 1 base short and J 0 bases short, with 9 bases between. The CDR3 DNA reads TGTGCCTGGAGTGGGGAGGATTCGAACACCGGGGAGCTGTTTTTT. It is translated as CAWSGEDSNTGELFF.

About this clone itself: The junction and the germline gene differ at one end; a read error may be behind it. The chain combines TRBV7-2 with TRBJ2-7; maybe TRBD2 (6 bases). The germline V gene has CDR1 SGHTA and CDR2 FQGNSA. The CDR3 is made up of 15 amino acids. The CDR3 DNA reads as TGTGCCAGCAGCCTAGCCGGGGGTGAGTCCTACGAGCAGTACTTC. The encoded protein is CASSLAGGESYEQYF.

This clone occurred a few times. This chain joins TRBV2 and TRBJ2-7; 13 nucleotides agree with TRBD2. The CDR3 has 16 amino acids. V shed 6 bases, J shed 1 base, and the junction held 6 bases outside the gene matches. CDR1 and CDR2 from the germline V gene are SNHLY and FYNNEI. The DNA for the CDR3 is TGTGCCAGCAGCGGACTAGCGGGAGCTCTATCCTACGAGCAGTACTTC. It translates to CASSGLAGALSYEQYF.

The J gene is TRBJ2-4, the V gene TRBV6-1; 10 positions match TRBD2. The CDR3 runs 14 residues. CDR1 and CDR2 from the germline V gene are MNHNS and SASEGT. V shed 5 bases, J shed 8 bases, and the junction held 6 bases outside the gene matches. This chain's CDR3 is CASSKLAGRDIQYF. The CDR3 DNA follows: TGTGCCAGCAGTAAACTAGCGGGAAGGGACATTCAGTACTTC.

J is TRBJ1-2 and V is TRBV5-1, with D perhaps TRBD1 (6 bases). V gave up 4 bases and J gave up 8 bases, with 15 bases separating them. Germline CDR1 SGHRS, CDR2 YFSETQ. The CDR3 consists of 13 residues. CDR3 region: CASSRTPGEGYTF. CDR3 DNA sequence: TGCGCCAGCAGCCGGACCCCAGGGGAAGGCTACACCTTC.

This clone was counted once. The V gene is TRBV7-2, the J gene TRBJ2-3; no clear D gene. The germline V gene has CDR1 SGHTA and CDR2 FQGNSA. V was clipped by 6 bases and J by 7 bases, with 14 bases between them. This CDR3 is 13 amino acids long. This CDR3 reads CASSPDRVNTQYF. In DNA, the CDR3 is TGTGCCAGCAGTCCCGACCGCGTGAATACGCAGTATTTT. Drawing the rest from reference TRBV7-2 and TRBJ2-3, the complete variable domain is GAGVSQSPSNKVTEKGKDVELRCDPISGHTALYWYRQSLGQGLEFLIYFQGNSAPDKSGLPSDRFSAERTGGSVSTLTIQRTQQEDSAVYLCASSPDRVNTQYFGPGTRLTVL.

V usage is TRBV7-9 and J usage is TRBJ2-7; no firm D call. There are 15 residues in the CDR3. With 0 bases removed from V and 6 bases from J, the gap between germline ends came to 15 bases. Germline CDR1 SEHNR, CDR2 FQNEAQ (reference sequence). CDR3 sequence: CASSLANGGWGEQYF. The DNA for the CDR3 is TGTGCCAGCAGCTTAGCGAACGGCGGATGGGGCGAGCAGTACTTC. The full variable domain, with the rest looked up from reference TRBV7-9 and TRBJ2-7, is DTGVSQNPRHKITKRGQNVTFRCDPISEHNRLYWYRQTLGQGPEFLTYFQNEAQLEKSRLLSDRFSAERPKGSFSTLEIQRTEQGDSAMYLCASSLANGGWGEQYFGPGTRLTVT.

The chain employs TRBV27 and TRBJ2-7, with a tentative D call TRBD2 (5 bases). CDR3 length equals 13 residues. Trimming cost V 6 bases and J 3 bases, with 12 bases left between them. Germline lookup yields CDR1 MNHEY and CDR2 SMNVEV (reference sequence). This chain's CDR3 is CASRGSGNYEQYF. CDR3 DNA sequence: TGTGCCAGCAGGGGGTCGGGGAACTACGAGCAGTACTTC.

The V call is TRBV11-2, the J call TRBJ2-2, with D tentatively TRBD2 (5 bases). The V end was cut by 1 base, the J end by 7 bases, with 13 bases between. Looked up from germline, CDR1 is SGHAT and CDR2 is FQNNGV. The CDR3 covers 15 residues. CDR3 DNA: TGTGCCAGCAGCTTAGCCAGCGGAGAGGGCGGGGAGCTGTTTTTT. Translating gives CASSLASGEGGELFF.

The chain combines TRBV5-1 with TRBJ1-1, with 8 nucleotides matching TRBD1. This CDR3 region has 13 residues. Germline CDR1 and CDR2: SGHRS and YFSETQ. The J segment lost 4 bases and the V segment lost 4 bases, leaving 3 bases of the junction unmatched. The CDR3 protein is CASSRTGGTEAFF. As DNA, the CDR3 is TGCGCCAGCAGCCGAACAGGGGGCACTGAAGCTTTCTTT.

The chain uses TRBV28 and TRBJ2-1; D is unclear. Germline-derived CDR1 and CDR2 are MDHEN and SYDVKM. The CDR3 consists of 10 residues. V was clipped by 6 bases and J by 7 bases, with 4 bases between them. CDR3 sequence reads: CASRQNEQFF. CDR3 nucleotides: TGTGCCAGCAGGCAGAATGAGCAGTTCTTC. Filled out from reference TRBV28 and TRBJ2-1, the complete variable domain reads DVKVTQSSRYLVKRTGEKVFLECVQDMDHENMFWYRQDPGLGLRLIYFSYDVKMKEKGDIPEGYSVSREKKERFSLILESASTNQTSMYLCASRQNEQFFGPGTRLTVL.

The chain recombines TRBV5-4 with TRBJ2-7; 12 bases are a match to TRBD2. CDR1 SGHNT and CDR2 YYREEE come from the germline V gene (reference sequence). The trim removed 4 bases at V and 2 bases at J, leaving 7 bases unmatched. The CDR3 spans 16 residues. This CDR3 reads CASSAGRTSGAYEQYF. CDR3 DNA: TGTGCCAGCAGCGCCGGCCGGACTAGCGGGGCCTACGAGCAGTACTTC.

The chain couples TRBV7-8 to TRBJ2-5; 9 bases align to TRBD2. This CDR3 contains 16 residues. Germline CDR1 SGHVS, CDR2 FQNEAQ. The V and J ends lost 4 bases and 2 bases, in that order; junction bases with no gene match: 8. The DNA for the CDR3 is TGTGCCAGCAGCTCCGAGGGGCTAGCGGGGCAAGAGACCCAGTACTTC. It specifies CASSSEGLAGQETQYF.

CDR3 region: CASMGDRLNTEAFF. The CDR3 DNA reads as TGTGCCAGTATGGGGGACAGACTGAACACTGAAGCTTTCTTT. The chain is built from TRBV19 and TRBJ1-1, with 7 positions matching TRBD1. Germline V CDR1 and CDR2: LNHDA, SQIVND (reference sequence). With V trimmed by 7 bases and J by 0 bases, 5 bases remained unmatched. The CDR3 extends over 14 amino acids.

The chain has TRBV7-2 and TRBJ2-1; 14 bases are a match to TRBD2. From germline, CDR1 is SGHTA and CDR2 FQGNSA. Losses at the gene ends were 5 bases for V and 1 base for J; bases not matched to a gene: 7. The CDR3 has 18 residues. In DNA form, the CDR3 reads TGTGCCAGCAGCCCACGTCGGACTAGCGGGGGGTCCTACAATGAGCAGTTCTTC. It is translated as CASSPRRTSGGSYNEQFF.